This T cell receptor (beta chain) is drawn from a study of control samples from healthy donors and cancer patients. Assay: immunoSEQ multiplex PCR; the TCRdb copy retains only in-frame clones and omits some. The sample carries 120,000 or so clones, 80% to 95% recorded once. Per germline, CDR1 SGHRS and CDR2 YFSETQ. J gave up 9 bases and V 4 bases, and 6 bases lay outside the gene matches. This CDR3 is 15 amino acids long. This receptor was obtained from an older man with head and neck cancer. This chain joins TRBV5-1 and TRBJ1-6; 11 positions match TRBD1. The specimen was PBMCs. The CDR3 region has the DNA TGCGCCAGCAGCCGGACAGGGGGCGCGGGTTCACCCCTCCACTTT. Its translation is CASSRTGGAGSPLHF. Filled out from reference TRBV5-1 and TRBJ1-6, the complete variable domain reads KAGVTQTPRYLIKTRGQQVTLSCSPISGHRSVSWYQQTPGQGLQFLFEYFSETQRNKGNFPGRFSGRQFSNSRSEMNVSTLELGDSALYLCASSRTGGAGSPLHFGNGTRLTVT.